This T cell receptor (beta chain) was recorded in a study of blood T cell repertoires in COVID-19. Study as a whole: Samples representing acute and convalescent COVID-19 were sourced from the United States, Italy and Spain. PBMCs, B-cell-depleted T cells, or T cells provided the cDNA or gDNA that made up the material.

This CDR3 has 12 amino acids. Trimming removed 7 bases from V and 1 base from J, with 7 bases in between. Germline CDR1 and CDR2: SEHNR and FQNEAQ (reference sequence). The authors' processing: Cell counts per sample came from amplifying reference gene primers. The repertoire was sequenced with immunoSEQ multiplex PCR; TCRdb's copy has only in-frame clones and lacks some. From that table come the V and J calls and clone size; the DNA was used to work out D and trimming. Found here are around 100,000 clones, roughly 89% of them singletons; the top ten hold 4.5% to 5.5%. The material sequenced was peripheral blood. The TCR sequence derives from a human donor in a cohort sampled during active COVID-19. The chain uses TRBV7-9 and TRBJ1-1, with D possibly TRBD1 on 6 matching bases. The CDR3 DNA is TGTGCCAGCATGGACAGGAACACTGAAGCTTTCTTT. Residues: CASMDRNTEAFF. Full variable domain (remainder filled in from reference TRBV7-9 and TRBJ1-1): DTGVSQNPRHKITKRGQNVTFRCDPISEHNRLYWYRQTLGQGPEFLTYFQNEAQLEKSRLLSDRFSAERPKGSFSTLEIQRTEQGDSAMYLCASMDRNTEAFFGQGTRLTVV.